This T cell receptor (beta chain) was identified in a study of technical replicates of blood from a handful of donors. Germline CDR1 and CDR2: SQVTM and ANQGSEA. CDR3 length equals 13 residues. With 4 bases removed from V and 6 bases from J, the gap between germline ends came to 14 bases. The table came from immunoSEQ multiplex PCR; TCRdb's copy has only in-frame clones and leaves some out. The repertoire includes roughly 80,000 clones, around 94% of them detected once, and 0.35% to 0.5% sits in the top ten. The clonotype originates from a human donor in good health. The chain employs TRBV29-1 and TRBJ2-3, with TRBD2 as a possible D gene (6 bases). Sequenced sample: T cells isolated from PBMCs. The CDR3 sequence: CSVGSSAGDTQYF. DNA for the CDR3: TGCAGCGTTGGGTCTAGTGCGGGGGATACGCAGTATTTT.